This record looks at one TCR beta chain sequence and its context. Its antigen remains unidentified. A single base separates this from a much larger clone, so it may be a read error. The data stem from a study of kidney transplant recipient with SARS-CoV-2 infection (dated by TCRdb to the early 2020s). Sequencing was performed on an Illumina MiSeq. The peripheral T cell repertoire was profiled for human TCRbeta genes. The authors' pipeline ran thus. Differential clonotype abundance was tested with beta-binomial modelling to account for variability over time. Expanded clonotypes were screened against the ImmuneCODE reference database of SARS-CoV-2-associated TCRs and were mapped to viral genome regions. Additional repertoire analyses were carried out for TRBV gene usage, CDR3 length, CDR3 amino acid overlap between time points, clonotype abundance distributions and Jaccard similarity. TCRdb trimmed public reads at Q25 via fastp, called clones via MiXCR and kept in-frame beta chains. Each entry is one CDR3 protein sequence, shown with its most common DNA and genes. The V and J calls and clone size are TCRdb's, not the authors'. The sample table shows 250,000 or so distinct CDR3 sequences, and more than 25% are seen once. Roughly 7% of the sample is taken by the ten largest.

The sample's time point label, decoded: pre-pandemic baseline sample and day 111 after first positive SARS-CoV-2 test. Taken from cysteine to phenylalanine, the CDR3 has 15 residues. The retained sequence is limited to the CDR3, 45 bases, with the frame set at the first base. The CDR1 and CDR2 encoded by the germline V gene (reference sequence) are DFQATT and SNEGSKA. The sequence was obtained from a young adult male patient who had COVID-19 and was a kidney transplant recipient. Post transplant, some T cells may arise from the graft donor. This chain joins TRBV20-1 to TRBJ2-7; TRBD1 lines up with 9 middle nucleotides. Sequenced here: a blood sample, sampled at baseline and on day 111 from a kidney transplant recipient. DNA sequence: TGCAGTACTAGGGGGACCGGGACAGGGATCTACGAGCAGTACTTC. Its amino acids are CSTRGTGTGIYEQYF.